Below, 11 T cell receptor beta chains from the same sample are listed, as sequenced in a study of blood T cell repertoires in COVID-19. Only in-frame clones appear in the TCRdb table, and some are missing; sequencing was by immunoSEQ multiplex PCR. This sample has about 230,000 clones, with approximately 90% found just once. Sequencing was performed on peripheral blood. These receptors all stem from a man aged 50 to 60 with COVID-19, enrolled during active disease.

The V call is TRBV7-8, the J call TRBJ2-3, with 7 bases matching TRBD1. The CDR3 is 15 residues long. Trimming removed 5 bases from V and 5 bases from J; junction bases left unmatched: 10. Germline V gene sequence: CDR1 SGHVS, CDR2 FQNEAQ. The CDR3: CASSPRGGEVDTQYF. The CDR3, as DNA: TGTGCCAGCAGCCCGCGAGGGGGCGAAGTAGATACGCAGTATTTT.

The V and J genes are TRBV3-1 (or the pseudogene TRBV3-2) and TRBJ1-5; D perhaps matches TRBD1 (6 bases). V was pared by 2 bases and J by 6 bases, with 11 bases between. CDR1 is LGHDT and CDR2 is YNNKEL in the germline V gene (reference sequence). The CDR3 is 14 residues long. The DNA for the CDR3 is TGTGCCAGCAGCCAATGGGGGCGCGGTCAGCCCCAGCATTTT. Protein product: CASSQWGRGQPQHF.

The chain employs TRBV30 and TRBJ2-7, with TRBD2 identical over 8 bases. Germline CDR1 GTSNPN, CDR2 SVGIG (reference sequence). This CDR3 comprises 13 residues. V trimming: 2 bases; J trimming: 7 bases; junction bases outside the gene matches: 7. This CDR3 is CAWSHSGKGEQYF. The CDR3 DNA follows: TGTGCCTGGAGTCATAGCGGGAAAGGGGAGCAGTACTTC.

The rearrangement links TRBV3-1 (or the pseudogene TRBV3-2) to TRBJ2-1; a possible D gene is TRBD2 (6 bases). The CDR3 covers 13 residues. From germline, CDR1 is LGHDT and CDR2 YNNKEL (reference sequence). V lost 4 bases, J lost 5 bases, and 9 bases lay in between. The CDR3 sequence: CASSPGVDNEQFF. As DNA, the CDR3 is TGTGCCAGCAGCCCGGGAGTCGACAATGAGCAGTTCTTC.

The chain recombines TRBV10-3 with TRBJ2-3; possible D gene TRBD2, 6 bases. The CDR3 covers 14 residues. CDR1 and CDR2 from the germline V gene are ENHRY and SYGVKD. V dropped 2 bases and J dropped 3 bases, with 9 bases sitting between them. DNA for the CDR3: TGTGCCATCAGTGAGCCGACTAGGACAGATACGCAGTATTTT. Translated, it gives CAISEPTRTDTQYF.

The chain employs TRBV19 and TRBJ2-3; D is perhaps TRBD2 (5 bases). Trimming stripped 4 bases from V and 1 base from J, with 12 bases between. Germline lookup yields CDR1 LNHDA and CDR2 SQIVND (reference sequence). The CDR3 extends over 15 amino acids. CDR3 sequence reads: CASSNRHSGTDTQYF. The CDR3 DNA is TGTGCCAGTAGTAATAGACATAGCGGCACAGATACGCAGTATTTT.

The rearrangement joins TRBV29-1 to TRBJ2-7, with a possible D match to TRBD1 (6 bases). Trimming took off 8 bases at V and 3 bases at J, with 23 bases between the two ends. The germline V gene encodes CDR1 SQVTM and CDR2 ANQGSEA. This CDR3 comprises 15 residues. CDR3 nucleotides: TGCAGCCCTAGGGGGTTCCGGAGTCTAGGCTACGAGCAGTACTTC. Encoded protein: CSPRGFRSLGYEQYF.

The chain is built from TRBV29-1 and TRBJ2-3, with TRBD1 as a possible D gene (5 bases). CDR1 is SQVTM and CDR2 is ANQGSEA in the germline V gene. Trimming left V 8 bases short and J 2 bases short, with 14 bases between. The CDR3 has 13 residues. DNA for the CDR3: TGCAGCCTAAGGGGCAGAAACACAGATACGCAGTATTTT. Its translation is CSLRGRNTDTQYF.

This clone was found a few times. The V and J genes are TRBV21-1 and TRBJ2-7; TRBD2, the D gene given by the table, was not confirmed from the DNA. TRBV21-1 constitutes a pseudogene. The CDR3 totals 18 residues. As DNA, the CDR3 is TGTGCCAGCAGCAAACGGGGGGGCCCGTGGATCTTCTCCTACGAGCAGTACTTC. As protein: CASSKRGGPWIFSYEQYF.

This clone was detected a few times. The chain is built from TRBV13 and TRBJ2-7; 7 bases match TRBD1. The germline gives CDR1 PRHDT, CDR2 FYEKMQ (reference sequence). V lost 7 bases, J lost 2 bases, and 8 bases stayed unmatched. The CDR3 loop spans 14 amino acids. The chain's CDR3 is CASTTGTETYEQYF. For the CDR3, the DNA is TGTGCCAGCACCACCGGGACAGAGACCTACGAGCAGTACTTC.

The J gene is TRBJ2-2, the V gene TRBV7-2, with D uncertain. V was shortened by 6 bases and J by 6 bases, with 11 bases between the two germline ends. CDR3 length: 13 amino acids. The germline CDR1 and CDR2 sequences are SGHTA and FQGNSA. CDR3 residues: CASRLRSPGELFF. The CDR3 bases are TGTGCCAGCAGACTACGAAGCCCCGGGGAGCTGTTTTTT.